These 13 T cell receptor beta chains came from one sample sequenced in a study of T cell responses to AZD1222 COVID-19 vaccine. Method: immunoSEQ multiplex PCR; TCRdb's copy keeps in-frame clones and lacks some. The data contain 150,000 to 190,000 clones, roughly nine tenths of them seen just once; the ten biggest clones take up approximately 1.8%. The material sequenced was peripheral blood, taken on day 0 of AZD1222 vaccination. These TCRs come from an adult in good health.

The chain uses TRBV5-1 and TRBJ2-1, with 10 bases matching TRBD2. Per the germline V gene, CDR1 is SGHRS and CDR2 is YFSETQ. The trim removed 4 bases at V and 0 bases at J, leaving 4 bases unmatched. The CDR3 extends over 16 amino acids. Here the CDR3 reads CASSPGLAFSYNEQFF. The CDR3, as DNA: TGCGCCAGCAGCCCGGGACTAGCGTTCTCCTACAATGAGCAGTTCTTC.

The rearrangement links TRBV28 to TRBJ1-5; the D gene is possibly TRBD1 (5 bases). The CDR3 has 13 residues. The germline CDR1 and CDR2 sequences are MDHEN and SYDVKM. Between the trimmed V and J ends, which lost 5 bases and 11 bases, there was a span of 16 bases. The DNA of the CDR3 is TGTGCCAGCAGTGACAGCCTAGCCGTAGCCCAGCATTTT. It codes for CASSDSLAVAQHF.

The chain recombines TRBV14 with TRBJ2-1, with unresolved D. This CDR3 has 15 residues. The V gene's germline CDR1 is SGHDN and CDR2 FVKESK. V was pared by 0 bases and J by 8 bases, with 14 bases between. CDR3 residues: CASSQDPLYTDEQFF. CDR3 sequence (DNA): TGTGCCAGCAGCCAAGATCCCCTCTATACCGATGAGCAGTTCTTC.

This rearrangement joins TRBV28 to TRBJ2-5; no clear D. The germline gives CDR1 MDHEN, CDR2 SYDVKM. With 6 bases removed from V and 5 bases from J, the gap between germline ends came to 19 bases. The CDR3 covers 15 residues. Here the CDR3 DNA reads TGTGCCAGCAGCCTGGTCGACCCTTTCGGGGAGACCCAGTACTTC. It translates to CASSLVDPFGETQYF.

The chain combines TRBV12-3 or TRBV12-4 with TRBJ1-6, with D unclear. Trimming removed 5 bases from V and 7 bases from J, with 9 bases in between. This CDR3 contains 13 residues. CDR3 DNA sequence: TGTGCCAGCAGTCCCCGAACCAATTCACCCCTCCACTTT. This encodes CASSPRTNSPLHF.

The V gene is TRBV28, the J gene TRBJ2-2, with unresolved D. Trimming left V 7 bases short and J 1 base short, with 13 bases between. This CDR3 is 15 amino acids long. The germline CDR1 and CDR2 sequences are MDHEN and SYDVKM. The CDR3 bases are TGTGCCAGCACCCAATATTGGGAGAACACCGGGGAGCTGTTTTTT. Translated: CASTQYWENTGELFF.

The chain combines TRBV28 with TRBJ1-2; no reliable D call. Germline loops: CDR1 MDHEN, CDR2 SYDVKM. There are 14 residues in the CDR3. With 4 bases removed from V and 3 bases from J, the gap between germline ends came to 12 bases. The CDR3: CASSSLPRHYGYTF. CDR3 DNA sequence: TGTGCCAGCAGTTCCCTACCGCGACACTATGGCTACACCTTC.

The CDR3 region has the DNA TGTGCCAGCAGCCTAGCGGGAGGCGAGGGGGATACGCAGTATTTT. Its protein product is CASSLAGGEGDTQYF. This rearrangement joins TRBV7-3 to TRBJ2-3; TRBD2 matches 11 bases. There are 15 residues in the CDR3. With 5 bases clipped from V and 6 bases from J, the junction kept 7 bases outside the gene matches. From germline, CDR1 is SGHTA and CDR2 FQGTGA. The whole variable domain, remainder taken from reference TRBV7-3 and TRBJ2-3, is GAGVSQTPSNKVTEKGKYVELRCDPISGHTALYWYRQSLGQGPEFLIYFQGTGAADDSGLPNDRFFAVRPEGSVSTLKIQRTERGDSAVYLCASSLAGGEGDTQYFGPGTRLTVL.

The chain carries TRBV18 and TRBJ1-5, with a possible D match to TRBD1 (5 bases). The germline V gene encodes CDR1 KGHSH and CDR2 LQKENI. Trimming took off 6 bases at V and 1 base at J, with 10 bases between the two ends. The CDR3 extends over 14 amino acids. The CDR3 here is CASSGQGSNQPQHF. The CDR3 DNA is TGTGCCAGCTCGGGTCAGGGCAGCAATCAGCCCCAGCATTTT.

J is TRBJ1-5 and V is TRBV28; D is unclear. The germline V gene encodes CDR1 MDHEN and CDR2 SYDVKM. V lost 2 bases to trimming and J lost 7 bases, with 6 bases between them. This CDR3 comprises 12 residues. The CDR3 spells CASSLVGQPQHF. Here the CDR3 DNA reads TGTGCCAGCAGTTTAGTTGGGCAGCCCCAGCATTTT.

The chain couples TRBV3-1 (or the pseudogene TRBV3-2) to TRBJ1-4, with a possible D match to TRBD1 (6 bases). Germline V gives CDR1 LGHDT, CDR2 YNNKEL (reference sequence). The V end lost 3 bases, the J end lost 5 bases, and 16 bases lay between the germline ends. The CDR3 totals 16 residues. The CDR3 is CASSQGKGTRNEKLFF. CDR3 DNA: TGTGCCAGCAGCCAGGGTAAAGGGACACGCAATGAAAAACTGTTTTTT.

In DNA form, the CDR3 reads TGCAGTGCTAGTATCGACAATAGTAATTCACCCCTCCACTTT. Its translation: CSASIDNSNSPLHF. The J gene is TRBJ1-6, the V gene TRBV20-1, with no clear D. This CDR3 has 14 amino acids. V was shortened by 3 bases and J by 6 bases, with 12 bases between the two germline ends. Germline V gives CDR1 DFQATT, CDR2 SNEGSKA (reference sequence).

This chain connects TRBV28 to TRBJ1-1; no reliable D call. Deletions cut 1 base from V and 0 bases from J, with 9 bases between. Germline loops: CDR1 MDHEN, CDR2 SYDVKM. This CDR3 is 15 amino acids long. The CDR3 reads CASSLSGSMNTEAFF. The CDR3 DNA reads TGTGCCAGCAGTTTATCGGGCAGCATGAACACTGAAGCTTTCTTT. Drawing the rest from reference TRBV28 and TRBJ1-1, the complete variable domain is DVKVTQSSRYLVKRTGEKVFLECVQDMDHENMFWYRQDPGLGLRLIYFSYDVKMKEKGDIPEGYSVSREKKERFSLILESASTNQTSMYLCASSLSGSMNTEAFFGQGTRLTVV.